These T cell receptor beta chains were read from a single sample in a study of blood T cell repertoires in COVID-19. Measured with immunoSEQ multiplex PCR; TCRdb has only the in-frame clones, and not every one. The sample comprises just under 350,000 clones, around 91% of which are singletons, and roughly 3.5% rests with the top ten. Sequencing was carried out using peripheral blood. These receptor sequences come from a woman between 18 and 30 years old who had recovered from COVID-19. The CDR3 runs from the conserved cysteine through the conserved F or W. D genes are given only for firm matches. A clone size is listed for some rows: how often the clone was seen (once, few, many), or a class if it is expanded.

CATSRDNRVIYEQFF | TGTGCCACCAGCAGAGATAACAGGGTCATTTATGAGCAGTTCTTC | TRBJ2-1 | NA | TRBV15 | NA
CAWSVRWGGKGVETDTQYF | TGTGCCTGGAGTGTACGTTGGGGCGGGAAAGGGGTGGAAACAGATACGCAGTATTTT | TRBJ2-3 | NA | TRBV30 | NA
CASSQDTSGATDTQYF | TGCGCCAGCAGCCAAGATACTAGCGGGGCCACAGATACGCAGTATTTT | TRBJ2-3 | NA | TRBV4-1 | TRBD2
CASSYIGTGHYGYTF | TGTGCCAGCAGTTACATCGGGACAGGGCACTATGGCTACACCTTC | TRBJ1-2 | NA | TRBV6-2/TRBV6-3 | TRBD1
CASSPGQGGSETQYF | TGTGCCAGCTCACCGGGACAGGGGGGAAGCGAGACCCAGTACTTC | TRBJ2-5 | NA | TRBV18 | TRBD1
CASSLAGGLNEQFF | TGTGCCAGCAGCTTAGCGGGAGGGTTGAATGAGCAGTTCTTC | TRBJ2-1 | NA | TRBV7-9 | TRBD2
CASSPMTDRVGLLWNEQFF | TGTGCCAGCAGCCCCATGACTGACAGGGTTGGTCTGTTGTGGAATGAGCAGTTCTTC | TRBJ2-1 | NA | TRBV7-4 | TRBD1
CASRDPSGRVAFF | TGTGCCAGCAGAGACCCATCCGGGCGGGTGGCTTTCTTT | TRBJ1-1 | NA | TRBV6-5 | NA
CASSVGQPILPYGYTF | TGTGCCAGCAGCGTAGGACAGCCGATACTACCCTATGGCTACACCTTC | TRBJ1-2 | NA | TRBV9 | NA
CSASRASGVTDTQYF | TGCAGTGCTAGTAGAGCTAGCGGGGTCACAGATACGCAGTATTTT | TRBJ2-3 | NA | TRBV20-1 | TRBD2
CASKPSGAKNIQYF | TGTGCCAGTAAGCCCTCGGGAGCCAAAAACATTCAGTACTTC | TRBJ2-4 | NA | TRBV19 | NA
CATLSGRAGNEQFF | TGTGCCACCCTTAGCGGGAGGGCGGGCAATGAGCAGTTCTTC | TRBJ2-1 | NA | TRBV10-3 | TRBD2
CASSTVHNDQPQHF | TGTGCCAGCAGCACCGTACACAATGATCAGCCCCAGCATTTT | TRBJ1-5 | NA | TRBV5-8 | NA
CASSLKLAPRRGDEQFF | TGTGCCAGCAGCTTGAAACTAGCGCCACGTAGGGGGGATGAGCAGTTCTTC | TRBJ2-1 | few | TRBV5-6 | NA
CASSYSREGTQYF | TGTGCCAGCAGTTACTCAAGGGAGGGGACCCAGTACTTC | TRBJ2-5 | NA | TRBV6-5 | TRBD2
CASSPNSGQGFGNQPQHF | TGTGCCAGCAGCCCAAACTCGGGACAGGGTTTTGGCAATCAGCCCCAGCATTTT | TRBJ1-5 | NA | TRBV3-1/TRBV3-2 | TRBD1
CASSYLQGIYSGANVLTF | TGTGCCAGCAGTTACTTACAGGGGATTTACTCTGGGGCCAACGTCCTGACTTTC | TRBJ2-6 | NA | TRBV6-2/TRBV6-3 | TRBD1